The 12 T cell receptor beta chains presented below share a single source sample, sequenced in a study of T cell repertoires in cytomegalovirus infection. TCRdb re-called the reads with MiXCR, one entry per CDR3 protein. The sample yields roughly 300,000 distinct CDR3 sequences, roughly 26% seen once. Sequenced material: PBMCs. These receptors were collected from a human donor in good health (CMV status not recorded). Some clones in this sample may be carry-over from other donors' samples.

Many counts were recorded for this clonotype. The chain carries TRBV7-2 and TRBJ2-7, with 11 positions matching TRBD2. There are 14 residues in the CDR3. V was pared by 2 bases and J by 4 bases, with 1 base of the junction left unmatched. Germline CDR1 reads SGHTA; CDR2 reads FQGNSA. CDR3 protein: CASSLIAGGYEQYF. The CDR3 bases are TGTGCCAGCAGCTTAATAGCGGGAGGGTACGAGCAGTACTTC.

This clonotype was observed at least ten times. The chain uses TRBV7-8 and TRBJ2-7; tentatively, D is TRBD1 (6 bases). Germline values: CDR1 SGHVS, CDR2 FQNEAQ. The CDR3 totals 14 residues. V dropped 0 bases and J dropped 3 bases, with 9 bases sitting between them. CDR3 in DNA: TGTGCCAGCAGCTTAGCGGTCAGGGGCTACGAGCAGTACTTC. This codes for CASSLAVRGYEQYF.

The CDR3 bases are TGTGCCACCAGCAGAGATTTTGCAGGGGGCACCGAGCAGTACTTC. Its protein is CATSRDFAGGTEQYF. J is TRBJ2-7 and V is TRBV15; 8 nucleotides align to TRBD1. The CDR3 is made up of 15 amino acids. V trimming: 0 bases; J trimming: 6 bases; junction bases outside the gene matches: 7. Germline loops: CDR1 LNHNV, CDR2 YYDKDF (reference sequence).

This clonotype was observed many times. The CDR3 sequence: CASSSTVNNSPLHF. DNA of the CDR3: TGTGCCAGCAGCTCGACAGTGAATAATTCACCCCTCCACTTT. The chain uses TRBV7-2 and TRBJ1-6; possible D gene TRBD1, 5 bases. This CDR3 spans 14 amino acids. Per the germline V gene, CDR1 is SGHTA and CDR2 is FQGNSA. V lost 4 bases to trimming and J lost 5 bases, with 9 bases between them.

In the case of this clonotype: The conserved phenylalanine or tryptophan normally closing the CDR3 is absent here, so this likely arose from a read error. The chain joins TRBV6-2 or TRBV6-3 to TRBJ2-1; 9 bases are a match to TRBD2. This CDR3 comprises 16 residues. Trimming at V came to 2 bases and at J to 2 bases, leaving 4 bases not matched to a gene. CDR1 and CDR2 from the germline V gene are MNHEY and SVGEGT. The CDR3 DNA is TGTGCCAGCAGTTACGTCGCTAGCGGGACCTACAATGAGCAGTTCTGC. Translation gives CASSYVASGTYNEQFC.

This clonotype was seen a few times. This sequence joins TRBV2 and TRBJ2-7, with 12 bases that match TRBD1. Germline V gene sequence: CDR1 SNHLY, CDR2 FYNNEI. V gave up 0 bases and J gave up 5 bases; unmatched junction bases: 11. CDR3 length: 18 amino acids. The CDR3 nucleotides read TGTGCCAGCAGTGAAGCGATTCTCCCGGGACAGGGGGCTCACGAGCAGTACTTC. Amino acid sequence: CASSEAILPGQGAHEQYF.

The chain combines TRBV5-4 with TRBJ1-1; a possible D gene is TRBD1 (5 bases). Germline V gene lookup returns CDR1 SGHNT and CDR2 YYREEE (reference sequence). The V end was cut by 4 bases, the J end by 8 bases, with 21 bases between. The CDR3 has 15 residues. The DNA of the CDR3 is TGTGCCAGCAGCCAACTCGAAGGGGTGAACGAGGAAGCTTTCTTT. It is translated as CASSQLEGVNEEAFF.

This CDR3 reads CSAKAGSGNEQYF. DNA of the CDR3: TGCAGTGCTAAGGCCGGGAGCGGAAACGAGCAGTACTTC. V and J are TRBV20-1 and TRBJ2-7, with a possible D match to TRBD2 (6 bases). The CDR3 runs 13 residues. V lost 4 bases and J lost 5, with 15 bases in between. From germline, CDR1 is DFQATT and CDR2 SNEGSKA (reference sequence).

As regards this clonotype: One junction end does not reproduce the germline sequence, and a read error may be involved. This sequence joins TRBV4-1 and TRBJ2-1; D not certain. The length of the CDR3 is 15 residues. Germline assignment: CDR1 MGHRA and CDR2 YSYEKL. The CDR3 bases are TGCGCCAGCAGCCAAGCAAGAGGCCTTAACAATGGGCAGTTCTTC. This codes for CASSQARGLNNGQFF.

This clonotype was detected a few times. The rearrangement joins TRBV28 to TRBJ2-7; D unclear. V shed 0 bases and J shed 7 bases, with 7 bases lying between them. The CDR3 length is 12 residues. Germline V gene data show CDR1 as MDHEN and CDR2 as SYDVKM. In DNA, the CDR3 is TGTGCCAGCAGTTTATGGATCCGGGAGCAGTACTTC. Translation: CASSLWIREQYF. Complete variable domain (other parts from reference TRBV28 and TRBJ2-7): DVKVTQSSRYLVKRTGEKVFLECVQDMDHENMFWYRQDPGLGLRLIYFSYDVKMKEKGDIPEGYSVSREKKERFSLILESASTNQTSMYLCASSLWIREQYFGPGTRLTVT.

A single count supports this clonotype. The chain is built from TRBV29-1 and TRBJ2-2; perhaps TRBD1 as D (6 bases). V gave up 6 bases and J gave up 4 bases, with 9 bases separating them. The CDR3 is made up of 12 amino acids. Germline V gene lookup returns CDR1 SQVTM and CDR2 ANQGSEA. The CDR3 reads CSVGHPTGELFF. The CDR3 DNA reads as TGCAGCGTGGGACACCCCACCGGGGAGCTGTTTTTT.

This clonotype was seen a few times. CDR3 DNA: TGTGCCAGCAGTATAGACAGGGTTCAATGGGAGCAGTACTTC. It is translated as CASSIDRVQWEQYF. J is TRBJ2-7 and V is TRBV6-5; 7 positions match TRBD1. J was trimmed by 7 bases and V by 5 bases; bases with no gene match: 11. The CDR3 covers 14 residues. CDR1 and CDR2 (germline): MNHEY, SVGAGI.